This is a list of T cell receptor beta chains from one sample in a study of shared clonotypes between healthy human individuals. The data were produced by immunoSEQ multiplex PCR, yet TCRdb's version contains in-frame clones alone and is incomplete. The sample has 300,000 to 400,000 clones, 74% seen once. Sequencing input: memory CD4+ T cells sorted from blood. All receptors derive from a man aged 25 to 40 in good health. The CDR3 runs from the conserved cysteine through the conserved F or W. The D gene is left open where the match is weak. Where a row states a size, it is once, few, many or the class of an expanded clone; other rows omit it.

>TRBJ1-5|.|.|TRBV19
TGTGCCAGTAGTATAGTAACAGGGTCAATAAATAGGAGCAATCAGCCCCAGCATTTT
CASSIVTGSINRSNQPQHF
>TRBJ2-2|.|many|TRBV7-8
TGTGCCAGCAGCTTAGCCCCAGGGAAGGGCGGGGAGCTGTTTTTT
CASSLAPGKGGELFF
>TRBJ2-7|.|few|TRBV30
TGTGCCTGGTCCCAAGAACGGGACTACGAGCAGTACTTC
CAWSQERDYEQYF
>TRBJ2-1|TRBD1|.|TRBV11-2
TGTGCCAGCAGCGCCCGGACAGGGGGCGGTGAGCAGTTCTTC
CASSARTGGGEQFF
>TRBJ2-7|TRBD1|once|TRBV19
TGTGCCAGTAGTAACTACAGGGGCGAGCAGTACTTC
CASSNYRGEQYF
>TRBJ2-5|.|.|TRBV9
TGTGCCAGCAGCGAGCCCACACGGGAGGAGACCCAGTACTTC
CASSEPTREETQYF
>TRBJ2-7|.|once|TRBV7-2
TGTGCCAGCAGCGAGTTTTGGCGTCACGAGCAGTACTTC
CASSEFWRHEQYF
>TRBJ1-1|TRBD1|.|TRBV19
TGTGCCAGTAGTATGTCTGGGTTTAACAGGGGCGGTGAAGCTTTCTTT
CASSMSGFNRGGEAFF
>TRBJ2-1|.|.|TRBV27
TGTGCCAGCAGGCCGGGATATTACAATGAGCAGTTCTTC
CASRPGYYNEQFF
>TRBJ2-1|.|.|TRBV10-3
TGTGCCATCAAGAGTAGCCAGGGGAAATACAATGAGCAGTTCTTC
CAIKSSQGKYNEQFF
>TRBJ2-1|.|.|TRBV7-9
TGTGCCAGCAGCTTGACAGTCTCCTACAATGAGCAGTTCTTC
CASSLTVSYNEQFF